The 4 T cell receptor beta chains presented below share a single source sample, sequenced in a study of tumor-infiltrating lymphocytes in localized non-small cell lung cancer. Repertoires were generated with immunoSEQ multiplex PCR, while TCRdb's copy carries only in-frame clones and drops some. The sample holds some 15,000 clones, around 73% seen once. The sample was lung tumor tissue. These receptors were collected from a human donor with non-small cell lung cancer.

The rearrangement uses TRBV25-1 and TRBJ2-7; D is undetermined. V shed 3 bases and J shed 7 bases, with 4 bases lying between them. Germline CDR1 and CDR2: MGHDK and SYGVNS. The CDR3 has 10 amino acids. The CDR3 sequence is CASSDREQYF. The CDR3 coding sequence is TGTGCCAGCAGTGACCGAGAGCAGTACTTC.

The chain recombines TRBV9 with TRBJ2-3; perhaps D is TRBD1 or TRBD2 (5 bases each). Trimming left V 4 bases short and J 1 base short, with 16 bases between. Germline V gives CDR1 SGDLS, CDR2 YYNGEE. The CDR3 runs to 16 residues. The CDR3 loop is CASSPGSQGGTDTQYF. CDR3 coding DNA: TGTGCCAGCAGCCCAGGGAGTCAGGGTGGCACAGATACGCAGTATTTT.

This sequence joins TRBV4-1 and TRBJ1-4; the match to TRBD1 covers 7 bases. Losses at the gene ends were 4 bases for V and 2 bases for J; bases not matched to a gene: 10. This CDR3 region has 17 residues. Germline-derived CDR1 and CDR2 are MGHRA and YSYEKL. The CDR3 bases are TGCGCCAGCAGCCTCCATACAGGGGCTAGCACTAATGAAAAACTGTTTTTT. Amino acid sequence: CASSLHTGASTNEKLFF.

The chain has TRBV19 and TRBJ2-5; D is perhaps TRBD1 (6 bases). The germline V and J ends were trimmed by 5 bases and 2 bases, with 15 bases remaining between them. This CDR3 is built from 15 residues. CDR1 and CDR2 (germline): LNHDA, SQIVND (reference sequence). The CDR3 nucleotides are TGTGCCAGTAGTCCCATGGGGGCGCGACAAGAGACCCAGTACTTC. It is translated as CASSPMGARQETQYF.